This TCR beta chain was identified during a study of cytomegalovirus exposure and HLA in healthy donors. Study at large: Samples from HLA-typed donors yielded approximately 80 million unique TCRs in an early data release. Study-level points and caveats: Association with HLA alleles at 0.05 false discovery rate was found for around 17,000 TCR beta sequences in a later analysis. It was about 150 TCR beta chains that were listed as cytomegalovirus-associated.

Comments on this clone: Its target is unknown.

The CDR3 has 14 amino acids. V shed 6 bases, J shed 6 bases, and the junction held 4 bases outside the gene matches. In germline, CDR1 is LNHDA, CDR2 SQIVND (reference sequence). The PCR made use of 60 Vbeta and 13 Jbeta primers. Original data processing: As a later analysis found, there were 80 million or so unique TCR beta chains, of which 8.5 million to 14 million were shared. Repertoires were generated with immunoSEQ multiplex PCR, while TCRdb's copy carries only in-frame clones and drops some. V and J calls and clone size are copied from that table; D and trimming were computed from the DNA. The data hold about 67,000 clones, with approximately 78% observed a single time.

This TCR derives from a middle-aged man in good health and CMV-seronegative. Input material: PBMCs. V is TRBV19 and J is TRBJ2-2, with 10 bases that match TRBD2. The CDR3 DNA reads TGTGCCAGTAGCAGCGGGGGGGTGGCCGGGGAGCTGTTTTTT. Its translation is CASSSGGVAGELFF. Based on the CDR3 plus reference TRBV19 and TRBJ2-2, the full variable domain is DGGITQSPKYLFRKEGQNVTLSCEQNLNHDAMYWYRQDPGQGLRLIYYSQIVNDFQKGDIAEGYSVSREKKESFPLTVTSAQKNPTAFYLCASSSGGVAGELFFGEGSRLTVL.